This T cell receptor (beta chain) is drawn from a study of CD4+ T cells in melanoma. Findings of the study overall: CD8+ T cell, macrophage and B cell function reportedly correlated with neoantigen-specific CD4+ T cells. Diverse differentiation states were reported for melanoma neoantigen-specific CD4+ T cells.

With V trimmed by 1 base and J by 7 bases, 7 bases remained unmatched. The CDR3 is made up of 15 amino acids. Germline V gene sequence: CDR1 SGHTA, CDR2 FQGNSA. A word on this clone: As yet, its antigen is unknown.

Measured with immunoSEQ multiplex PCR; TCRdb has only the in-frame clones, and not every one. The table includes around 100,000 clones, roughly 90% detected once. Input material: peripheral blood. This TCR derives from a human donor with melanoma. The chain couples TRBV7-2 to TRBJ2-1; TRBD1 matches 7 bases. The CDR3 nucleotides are TGTGCCAGCAGCTTAGTGCAGGGGGTCGGGAATGAGCAGTTCTTC. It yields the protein CASSLVQGVGNEQFF.